This T cell receptor (beta chain) was retrieved from a study of T-cell reconstitution after alpha-beta-depleted transplantation in children. Losses at the gene ends were 2 bases for V and 6 bases for J; bases not matched to a gene: 5. CDR1 is SGDLS, CDR2 YYNGEE, per germline. CDR3 length: 14 residues. Unique molecular identifiers featured in how the TCRbeta library was prepared. Using its own MiXCR run on the PCR reads, TCRdb lists one record per CDR3 protein. The table shows hundreds of thousands of distinct CDR3 sequences, with roughly a tenth occurring only once. This clonotype was picked up a small number of times.

The chain combines TRBV9 with TRBJ2-7, with 10 positions matching TRBD1. The clonotype originates from a human donor who donated a stem cell graft to a child with acute myeloid leukemia. Sequenced material: PBMCs from the stem cell graft donor, taken from the stem cell graft. The CDR3 region has the DNA TGTGCCAGCAGCGTCCGGGACAGGGGCTCCGAGCAGTACTTC. It encodes CASSVRDRGSEQYF.